The next 12 T cell receptor beta chains were all read from a single sample in a study of blood T cell repertoires in COVID-19 (dated by TCRdb to about 2020). The method was the immunoSEQ multiplex PCR assay. The table comes from immuneACCESS by way of TCRdb, which keeps in-frame sequences with V and J called. Part of the clones is missing from these tables; in studies checked, under half for an unresolved V gene and the rest for unknown reasons. This sample is represented by some 200,000 clones; roughly 86% of them were singletons. Jointly, the top ten make up less than 3.5% of the sample. Sequences were obtained from peripheral blood. The origin of the receptors is a man aged 40-55 years with active or convalescent COVID-19.

This sequence joins TRBV19 and TRBJ2-7; TRBD1 aligns across 7 bases. The CDR3 has 15 residues. Germline assignment: CDR1 LNHDA and CDR2 SQIVND (reference sequence). Trimming took 2 bases from V and 0 from J; bases not matched to a gene: 4. The CDR3: CASSIRDSRSYEQYF. Written as DNA, the CDR3 is TGTGCCAGTAGTATAAGGGACAGCCGCTCCTACGAGCAGTACTTC.

The V gene is TRBV12-3 or TRBV12-4, the J gene TRBJ2-3; TRBD2 agrees at 7 bases. This CDR3 has 13 residues. J lost 11 bases, V lost 0 bases, and 5 bases had no gene match. The CDR3 spells CASSLARGDQQYF. CDR3 DNA: TGTGCCAGCAGTTTAGCCCGGGGGGACCAGCAGTATTTT.

This clone was counted once. DNA for the CDR3: TGTGCCAGCAGCTTAACCGGGACAGATACGCAGTATTTT. This translates into CASSLTGTDTQYF. The rearrangement uses TRBV7-3 and TRBJ2-3; no clear D. This CDR3 contains 13 residues. Trimming took 0 bases from V and 3 from J, leaving 4 bases between them. Germline lookup yields CDR1 SGHTA and CDR2 FQGTGA.

The V gene is TRBV6-5, the J gene TRBJ1-1; D is undetermined. Trimming shortened V by 6 bases and J by 4 bases, and 6 bases separated the two germline ends. The CDR3 covers 11 residues. Per germline, CDR1 MNHEY and CDR2 SVGAGI. DNA of the CDR3: TGTGCCAGCAGGTTACTCACTGAAGCTTTCTTT. Amino acid sequence: CASRLLTEAFF.

This clone came up once. The rearrangement joins TRBV5-1 to TRBJ1-3; tentatively, D is TRBD1 (5 bases). Germline V gene lookup returns CDR1 SGHRS and CDR2 YFSETQ. The CDR3 has 14 amino acids. The V end lost 0 bases, the J end lost 7 bases, and 11 bases lay between the germline ends. CDR3 bases: TGCGCCAGCAGCTTGGAGGGGTTTGGGAACACCATATATTTT. Its protein is CASSLEGFGNTIYF.

The rearrangement uses TRBV27 and TRBJ2-4; 8 nucleotides align to TRBD1. V was clipped by 6 bases and J by 8 bases; unmatched bases: 6. The CDR3 extends over 13 amino acids. CDR1 is MNHEY, CDR2 SMNVEV, per germline (reference sequence). The CDR3 DNA reads TGTGCCAGCAGCCTACAGGGGGATGACATTCAGTACTTC. Its translation: CASSLQGDDIQYF.

V gene TRBV12-3 or TRBV12-4 combines with J gene TRBJ1-3; weak D call: TRBD1 (6 bases). With 8 bases removed from V and 7 bases from J, the gap between germline ends came to 15 bases. The CDR3 extends over 13 amino acids. The CDR3 bases are TGTGCCAGCGGGGACACCGGGAGGAACACCATATATTTT. Protein product: CASGDTGRNTIYF.

In this sample, this clone turned up a few times. The chain couples TRBV24-1 to TRBJ1-2, with 9 bases identical to TRBD1. CDR3 length: 13 residues. With 7 bases clipped from V and 7 bases from J, the junction kept 6 bases outside the gene matches. Per the germline V gene, CDR1 is KGHDR and CDR2 is SFDVKD. The CDR3 sequence is CATSQDRGRGYTF. CDR3 bases: TGTGCCACCAGCCAGGACAGGGGACGTGGCTACACCTTC.

V is TRBV7-9 and J is TRBJ2-6; possible D gene TRBD1, 6 bases. Looked up from germline, CDR1 is SEHNR and CDR2 is FQNEAQ (reference sequence). V was clipped by 1 base and J by 0 bases, with 13 bases between them. CDR3 size: 18 residues. The CDR3 sequence: CASSLGDIGSSGANVLTF. The CDR3 bases are TGTGCCAGCAGCTTAGGGGACATAGGGAGCTCTGGGGCCAACGTCCTGACTTTC.

This clone was picked up one time. The CDR3 is CASSSITHTQYF. In DNA, the CDR3 is TGTGCCAGCAGTTCTATAACCCATACGCAGTATTTT. J is TRBJ2-3 and V is TRBV28; no definite D call. V dropped 4 bases and J dropped 7 bases, with 9 bases sitting between them. The germline V gene encodes CDR1 MDHEN and CDR2 SYDVKM. This CDR3 is built from 12 residues.

The rearrangement links TRBV29-1 to TRBJ2-3; 8 bases map to TRBD2. Germline lookup yields CDR1 SQVTM and CDR2 ANQGSEA. The V gene end was trimmed by 3 bases and the J gene end by 2 bases; junction bases not matched to a gene: 7. The CDR3 length is 15 residues. This chain's CDR3 is CSVDFSGAPTDTQYF. Here the CDR3 DNA reads TGCAGCGTTGACTTTAGCGGGGCACCCACAGATACGCAGTATTTT.

The chain employs TRBV30 and TRBJ1-1, with TRBD1 as a possible D gene (6 bases). Trimming left V 6 bases short and J 7 bases short, with 9 bases between. Germline V gene data show CDR1 as GTSNPN and CDR2 as SVGIG (reference sequence). The CDR3 consists of 10 residues. The CDR3 sequence: CACGQFEAFF. CDR3 nucleotide sequence: TGTGCCTGCGGACAGTTTGAAGCTTTCTTT.